A single sample gave rise to the 6 T cell receptor beta chains below, sequenced in a study of T cell repertoires in ileal Crohn's disease. Assay used: immunoSEQ multiplex PCR; TCRdb lists only in-frame clones, some missing. This repertoire shows more than 10,000 clones, 60% to 70% found once; its top ten account for approximately 8%. Described time point: neoterminal ileum biopsy at postoperative endoscopy, about 6 months after surgery. Sequenced sample: ileal tissue. The receptors shown here come from an adult with Crohn's disease.

This clone was recorded a few times. The rearrangement uses TRBV2 and TRBJ1-5, with D possibly TRBD1 on 5 matching bases. There are 13 residues in the CDR3. Germline V CDR1 and CDR2: SNHLY, FYNNEI. Trimming left V 5 bases short and J 4 bases short, with 9 bases between. CDR3 bases: TGTGCCAGCAGTCCAGGGATGAATCAGCCCCAGCATTTT. Translating it yields CASSPGMNQPQHF. Combining the CDR3 with reference TRBV2 and TRBJ1-5 gives the whole variable domain EPEVTQTPSHQVTQMGQEVILRCVPISNHLYFYWYRQILGQKVEFLVSFYNNEISEKSEIFDDQFSVERPDGSNFTLKIRSTKLEDSAMYFCASSPGMNQPQHFGDGTRLSIL.

This clone was recorded only once. The chain carries TRBV6-5 and TRBJ2-6; D gene uncertain. V was pared by 3 bases and J by 0 bases, with 9 bases between. The CDR3 has 16 amino acids. CDR1 is MNHEY, CDR2 SVGAGI, per germline. This CDR3 reads CASSYFVGSGANVLTF. CDR3 nucleotide sequence: TGTGCCAGCAGTTATTTTGTCGGCTCTGGGGCCAACGTCCTGACTTTC.

The chain uses TRBV5-6 and TRBJ2-7; tentatively, D is TRBD2 (6 bases). The CDR3 has 14 residues. Germline CDR1 SGHDT, CDR2 YYEEEE. V was cut by 4 bases and J by 7 bases, with 18 bases left in between. The CDR3 reads CASSDTGTAGEQYF. DNA for the CDR3: TGTGCCAGCAGCGATACGGGGACTGCGGGGGAGCAGTACTTC.

The V and J genes are TRBV9 and TRBJ2-5; possibly TRBD1 for D (5 bases). The CDR3 is 15 amino acids. V was shortened by 0 bases and J by 5 bases, with 14 bases between the two germline ends. The germline V gene encodes CDR1 SGDLS and CDR2 YYNGEE. CDR3 region: CASSVDPGHRETQYF. CDR3 DNA sequence: TGTGCCAGCAGCGTAGACCCAGGGCACAGGGAGACCCAGTACTTC.

The chain joins TRBV6-1 to TRBJ1-6; a weak D match, TRBD1 (6 bases). The germline V gene encodes CDR1 MNHNS and CDR2 SASEGT. There are 17 residues in the CDR3. Trimming cost V 2 bases and J 0 bases, with 11 bases left between them. The CDR3 nucleotides read TGTGCCAGCAGTGAAATGGACAGCAGCTCCTATAATTCACCCCTCCACTTT. Translated: CASSEMDSSSYNSPLHF.

This clone was counted only a few times. The chain couples TRBV2 to TRBJ1-6, with D perhaps matching TRBD1 (6 bases). The CDR3 sequence is 15 residues long. Looked up from germline, CDR1 is SNHLY and CDR2 is FYNNEI. The V gene lost 5 bases and the J gene lost 4 bases, with 12 bases spanning the gap. The CDR3, as DNA: TGTGCCAGCAGTCCGGGACACCCATATAATTCACCCCTCCACTTT. Translating gives CASSPGHPYNSPLHF.